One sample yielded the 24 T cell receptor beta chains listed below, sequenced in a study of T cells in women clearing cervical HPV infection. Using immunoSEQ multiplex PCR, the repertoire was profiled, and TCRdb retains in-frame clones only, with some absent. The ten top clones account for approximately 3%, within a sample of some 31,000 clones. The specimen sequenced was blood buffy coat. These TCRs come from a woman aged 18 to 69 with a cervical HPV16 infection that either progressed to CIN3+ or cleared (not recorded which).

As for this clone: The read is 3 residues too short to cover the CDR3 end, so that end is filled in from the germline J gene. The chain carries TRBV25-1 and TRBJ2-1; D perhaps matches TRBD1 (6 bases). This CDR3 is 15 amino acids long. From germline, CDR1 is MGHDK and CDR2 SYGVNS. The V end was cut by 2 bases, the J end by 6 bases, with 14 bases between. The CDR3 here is CASSESQGSSNEQFF. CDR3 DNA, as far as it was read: TGTGCCAGCAGTGAAAGCCAGGGGAGTAGCAATGAG.

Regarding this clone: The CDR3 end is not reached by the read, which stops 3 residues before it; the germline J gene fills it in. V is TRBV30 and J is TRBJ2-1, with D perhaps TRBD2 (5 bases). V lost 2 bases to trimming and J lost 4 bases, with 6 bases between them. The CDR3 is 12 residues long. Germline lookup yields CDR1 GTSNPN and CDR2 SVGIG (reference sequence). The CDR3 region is CAWSRGYNEQFF. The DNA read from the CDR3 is TGTGCCTGGAGTCGAGGGTACAATGAG. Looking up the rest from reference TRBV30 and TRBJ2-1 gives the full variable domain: SQTIHQWPATLVQPVGSPLSLECTVEGTSNPNLYWYRQAAGRGLQLLFYSVGIGQISSEVPQNLSASRPQDRQFILSSKKLLLSDSGFYLCAWSRGYNEQFFGPGTRLTVL.

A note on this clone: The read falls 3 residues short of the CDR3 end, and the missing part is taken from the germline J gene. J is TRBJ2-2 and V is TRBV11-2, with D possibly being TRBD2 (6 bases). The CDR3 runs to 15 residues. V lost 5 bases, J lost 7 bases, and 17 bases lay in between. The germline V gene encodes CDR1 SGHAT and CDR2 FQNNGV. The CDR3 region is CASSRNQGGVGELFF. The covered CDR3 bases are TGTGCCAGCAGCAGGAATCAGGGAGGTGTCGGGGAG.

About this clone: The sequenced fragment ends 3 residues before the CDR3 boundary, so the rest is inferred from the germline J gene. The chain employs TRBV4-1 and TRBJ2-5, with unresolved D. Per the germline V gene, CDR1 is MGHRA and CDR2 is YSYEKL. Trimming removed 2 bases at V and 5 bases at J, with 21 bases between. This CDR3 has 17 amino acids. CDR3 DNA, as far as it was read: TGCGCCAGCAGCCAATCTTTTCGCCCCGGCAGGCTGGAGACC. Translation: CASSQSFRPGRLET. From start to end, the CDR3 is CASSQSFRPGRLETQYF.

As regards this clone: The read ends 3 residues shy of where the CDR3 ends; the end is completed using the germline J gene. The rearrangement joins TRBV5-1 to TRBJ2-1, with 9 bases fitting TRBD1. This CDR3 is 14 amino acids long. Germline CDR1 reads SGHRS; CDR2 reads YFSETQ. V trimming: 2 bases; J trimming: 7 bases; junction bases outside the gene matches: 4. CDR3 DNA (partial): TGCGCCAGCAGCTTAGGACAGGGGTGGAATGAG. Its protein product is CASSLGQGWNE. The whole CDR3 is CASSLGQGWNEQFF.

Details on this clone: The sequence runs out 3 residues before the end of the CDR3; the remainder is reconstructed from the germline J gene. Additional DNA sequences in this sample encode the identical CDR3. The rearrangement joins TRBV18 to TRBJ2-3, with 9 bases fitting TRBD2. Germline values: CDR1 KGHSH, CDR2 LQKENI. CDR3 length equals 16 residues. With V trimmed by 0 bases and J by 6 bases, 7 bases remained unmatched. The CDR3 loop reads CASSPPARGGPDTQYF. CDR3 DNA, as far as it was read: TGTGCCAGCTCACCACCGGCGCGGGGGGGCCCCGATACG.

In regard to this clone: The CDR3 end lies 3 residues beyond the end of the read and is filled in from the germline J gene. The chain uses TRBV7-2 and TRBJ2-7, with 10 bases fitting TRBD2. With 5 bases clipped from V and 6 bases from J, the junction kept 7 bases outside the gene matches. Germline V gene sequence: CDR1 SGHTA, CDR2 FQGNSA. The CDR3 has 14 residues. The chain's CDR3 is CASSISGGAREQYF. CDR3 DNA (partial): TGTGCCAGCAGCATAAGCGGGGGGGCGCGCGAG.

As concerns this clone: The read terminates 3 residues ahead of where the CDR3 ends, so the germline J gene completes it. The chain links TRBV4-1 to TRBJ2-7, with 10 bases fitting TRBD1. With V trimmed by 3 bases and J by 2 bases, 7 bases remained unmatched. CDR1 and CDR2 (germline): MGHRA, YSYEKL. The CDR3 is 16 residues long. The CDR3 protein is CASSQGQGPMTYEQYF. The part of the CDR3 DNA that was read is TGCGCCAGCAGCCAGGGACAGGGGCCAATGACCTACGAG.

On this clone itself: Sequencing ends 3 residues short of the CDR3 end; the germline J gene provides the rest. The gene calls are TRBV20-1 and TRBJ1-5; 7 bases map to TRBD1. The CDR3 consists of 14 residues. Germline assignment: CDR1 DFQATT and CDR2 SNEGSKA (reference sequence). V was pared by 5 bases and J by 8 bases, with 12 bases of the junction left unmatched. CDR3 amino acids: CSARGQSLSEPQHF. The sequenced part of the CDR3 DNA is TGCAGTGCTCGGGGACAGTCCCTAAGTGAGCCC.

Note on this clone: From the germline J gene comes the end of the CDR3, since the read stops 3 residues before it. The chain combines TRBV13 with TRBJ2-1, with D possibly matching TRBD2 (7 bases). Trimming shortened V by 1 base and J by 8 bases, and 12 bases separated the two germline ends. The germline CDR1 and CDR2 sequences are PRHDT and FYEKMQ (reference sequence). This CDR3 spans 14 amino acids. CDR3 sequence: CASSLDREGYEQFF. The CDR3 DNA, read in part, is TGTGCCAGCAGCTTAGACAGGGAGGGCTATGAG.

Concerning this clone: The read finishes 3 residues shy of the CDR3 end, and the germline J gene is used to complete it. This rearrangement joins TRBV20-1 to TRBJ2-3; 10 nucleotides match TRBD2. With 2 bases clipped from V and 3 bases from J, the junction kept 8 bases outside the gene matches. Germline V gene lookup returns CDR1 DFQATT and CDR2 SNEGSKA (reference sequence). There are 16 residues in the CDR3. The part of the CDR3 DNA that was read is TGCAGTGCTAGATCCATTCTAGCGGGAGTGACAGATACG. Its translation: CSARSILAGVTDT. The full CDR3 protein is CSARSILAGVTDTQYF.

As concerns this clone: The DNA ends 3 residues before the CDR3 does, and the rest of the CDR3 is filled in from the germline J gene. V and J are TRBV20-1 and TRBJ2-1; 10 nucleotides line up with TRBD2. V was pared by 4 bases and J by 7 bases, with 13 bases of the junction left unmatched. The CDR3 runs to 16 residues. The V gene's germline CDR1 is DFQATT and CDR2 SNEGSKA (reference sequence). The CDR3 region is CSAINPGTSVGNEQFF. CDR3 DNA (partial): TGCAGTGCTATTAATCCCGGGACTAGCGTTGGAAATGAG.

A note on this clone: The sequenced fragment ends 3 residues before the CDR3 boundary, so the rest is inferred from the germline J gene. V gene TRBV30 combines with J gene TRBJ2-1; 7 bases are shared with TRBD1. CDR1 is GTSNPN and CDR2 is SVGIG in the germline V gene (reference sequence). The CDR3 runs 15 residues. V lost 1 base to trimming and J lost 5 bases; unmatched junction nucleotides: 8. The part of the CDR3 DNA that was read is TGTGCCTGGAGTGAGACAGGGCGTTTGCACAATGAG. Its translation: CAWSETGRLHNE. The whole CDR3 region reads CAWSETGRLHNEQFF.

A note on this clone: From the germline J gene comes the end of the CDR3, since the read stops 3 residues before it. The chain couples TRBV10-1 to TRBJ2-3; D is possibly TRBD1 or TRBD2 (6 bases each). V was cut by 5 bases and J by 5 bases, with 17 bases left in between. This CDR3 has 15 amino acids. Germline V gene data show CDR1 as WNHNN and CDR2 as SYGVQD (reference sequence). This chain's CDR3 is CASSPEGHLEDTQYF. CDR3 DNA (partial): TGCGCCAGCAGTCCGGAGGGACACTTGGAAGATACG.

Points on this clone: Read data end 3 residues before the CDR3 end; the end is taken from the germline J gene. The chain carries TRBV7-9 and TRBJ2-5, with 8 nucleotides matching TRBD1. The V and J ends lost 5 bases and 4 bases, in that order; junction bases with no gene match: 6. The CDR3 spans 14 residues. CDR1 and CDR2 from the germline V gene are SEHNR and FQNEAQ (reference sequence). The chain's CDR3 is CASSLLTGAETQYF. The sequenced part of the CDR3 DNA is TGTGCCAGCAGCCTACTGACAGGGGCAGAGACC. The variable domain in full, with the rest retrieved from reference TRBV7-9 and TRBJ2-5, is DTGVSQNPRHKITKRGQNVTFRCDPISEHNRLYWYRQTLGQGPEFLTYFQNEAQLEKSRLLSDRFSAERPKGSFSTLEIQRTEQGDSAMYLCASSLLTGAETQYFGPGTRLLVL.

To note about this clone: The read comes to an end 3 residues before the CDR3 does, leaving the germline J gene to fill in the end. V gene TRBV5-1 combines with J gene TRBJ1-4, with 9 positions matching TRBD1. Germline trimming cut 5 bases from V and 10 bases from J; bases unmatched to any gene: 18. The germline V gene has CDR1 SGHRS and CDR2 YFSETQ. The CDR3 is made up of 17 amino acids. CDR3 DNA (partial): TGCGCCAGCAGGGGGACAGGGCCCGAAGAAGGGAACGGAAAA. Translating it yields CASRGTGPEEGNGK. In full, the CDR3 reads CASRGTGPEEGNGKLFF. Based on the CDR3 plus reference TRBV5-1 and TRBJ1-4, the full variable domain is KAGVTQTPRYLIKTRGQQVTLSCSPISGHRSVSWYQQTPGQGLQFLFEYFSETQRNKGNFPGRFSGRQFSNSRSEMNVSTLELGDSALYLCASRGTGPEEGNGKLFFGSGTQLSVL.

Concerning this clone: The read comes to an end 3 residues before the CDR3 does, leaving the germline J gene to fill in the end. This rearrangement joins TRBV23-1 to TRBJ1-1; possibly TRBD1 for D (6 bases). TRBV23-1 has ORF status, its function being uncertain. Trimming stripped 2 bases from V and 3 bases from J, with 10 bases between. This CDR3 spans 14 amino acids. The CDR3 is CASSQGGRYTEAFF. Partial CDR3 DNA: TGCGCCAGCAGTCAAGGGGGCCGGTACACTGAA.

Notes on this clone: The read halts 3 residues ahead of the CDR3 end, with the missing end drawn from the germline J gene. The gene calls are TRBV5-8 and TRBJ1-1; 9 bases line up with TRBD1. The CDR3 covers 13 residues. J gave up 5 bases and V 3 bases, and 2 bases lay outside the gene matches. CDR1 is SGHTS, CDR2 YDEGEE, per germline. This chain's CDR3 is CASSWGQGTEAFF. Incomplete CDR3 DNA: TGTGCCAGCAGCTGGGGACAGGGTACTGAA.

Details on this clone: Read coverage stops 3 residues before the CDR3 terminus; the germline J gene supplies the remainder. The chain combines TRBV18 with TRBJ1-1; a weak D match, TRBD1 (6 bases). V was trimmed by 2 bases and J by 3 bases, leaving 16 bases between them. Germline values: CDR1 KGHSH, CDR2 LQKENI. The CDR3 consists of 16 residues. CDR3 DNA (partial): TGTGCCAGCTCACCATCAGGGCAGGGGCAGGACACTGAA. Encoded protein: CASSPSGQGQDTE. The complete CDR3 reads CASSPSGQGQDTEAFF. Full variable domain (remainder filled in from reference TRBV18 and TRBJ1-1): NAGVMQNPRHLVRRRGQEARLRCSPMKGHSHVYWYRQLPEEGLKFMVYLQKENIIDESGMPKERFSAEFPKEGPSILRIQQVVRGDSAAYFCASSPSGQGQDTEAFFGQGTRLTVV.

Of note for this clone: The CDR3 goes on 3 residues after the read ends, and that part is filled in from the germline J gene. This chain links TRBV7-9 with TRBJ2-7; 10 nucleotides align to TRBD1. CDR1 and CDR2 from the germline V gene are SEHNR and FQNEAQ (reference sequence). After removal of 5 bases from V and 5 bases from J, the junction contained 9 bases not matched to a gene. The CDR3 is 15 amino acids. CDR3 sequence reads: CASSLGTGATHEQYF. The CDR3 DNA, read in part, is TGTGCCAGCAGCCTCGGGACAGGGGCGACCCACGAG.

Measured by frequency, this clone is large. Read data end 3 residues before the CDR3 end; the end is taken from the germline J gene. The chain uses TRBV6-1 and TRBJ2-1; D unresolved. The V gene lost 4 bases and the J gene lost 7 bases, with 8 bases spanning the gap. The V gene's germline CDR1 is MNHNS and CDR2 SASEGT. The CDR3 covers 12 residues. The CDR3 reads CASSAQANEQFF. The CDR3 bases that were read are TGTGCCAGCAGTGCCCAGGCGAATGAG.

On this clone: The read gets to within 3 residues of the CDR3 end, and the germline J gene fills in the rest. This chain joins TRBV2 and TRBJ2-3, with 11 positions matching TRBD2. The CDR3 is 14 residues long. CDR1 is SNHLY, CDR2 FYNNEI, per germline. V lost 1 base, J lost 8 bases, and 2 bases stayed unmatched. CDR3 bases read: TGTGCCAGCAGTGAAGGGCTAGCGGGAGGTACG. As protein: CASSEGLAGGT. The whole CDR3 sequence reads CASSEGLAGGTQYF.

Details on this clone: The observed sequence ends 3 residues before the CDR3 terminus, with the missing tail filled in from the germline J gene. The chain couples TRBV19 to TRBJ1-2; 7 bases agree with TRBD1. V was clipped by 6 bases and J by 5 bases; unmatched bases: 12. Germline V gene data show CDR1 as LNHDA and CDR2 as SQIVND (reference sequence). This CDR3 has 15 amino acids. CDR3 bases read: TGTGCCAGTAGGGTCAGCGAGACAGGGATTTATGGC. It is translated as CASRVSETGIYG. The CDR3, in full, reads CASRVSETGIYGYTF.

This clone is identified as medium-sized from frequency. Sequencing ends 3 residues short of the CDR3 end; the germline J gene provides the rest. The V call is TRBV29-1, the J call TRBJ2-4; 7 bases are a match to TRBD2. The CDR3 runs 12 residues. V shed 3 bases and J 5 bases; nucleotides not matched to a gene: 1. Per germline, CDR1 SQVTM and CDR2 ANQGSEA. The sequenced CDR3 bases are TGCAGCGTTGATGGGGGGGAAAACATT. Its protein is CSVDGGENI. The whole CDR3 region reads CSVDGGENIQYF.